This T cell receptor beta chain comes out of a study of blood T cell dynamics during melanoma immunotherapy. About the study: Standard first-line treatment here was pembrolizumab or nivolumab plus ipilimumab in metastatic melanoma.

Specified time point: pre-treatment baseline. Disease control meant complete response, partial response or stable disease at 12 weeks. CDR3 length: 16 residues. V dropped 4 bases and J dropped 8; count of bases not matched to a gene: 13. Looked up from germline, CDR1 is SGDLS and CDR2 is YYNGEE. The data were produced by immunoSEQ multiplex PCR, yet TCRdb's version contains in-frame clones alone and is incomplete. The table shows about 4,200 clones, with under 90% occurring only once. V gene TRBV9 combines with J gene TRBJ1-2, with TRBD1 identical over 11 bases. Sequencing was performed on blood, taken from a patient treated with checkpoint blockade. The sequence was collected from a human donor with melanoma. The CDR3 bases are TGTGCCAGCAGCCCTCCAGGGGGGACAGGGGGTCGCGGCTACACCTTC. Protein sequence: CASSPPGGTGGRGYTF.